Each of the 14 T cell receptor beta chains below was sequenced from the same sample in a study of response to subunit inactivated influenza vaccine. One entry per CDR3 protein, called by TCRdb with MiXCR from the RT-PCR reads. The sample lists about 780,000 distinct CDR3 sequences, under 20% occurring once. Sequenced here: PBMCs from blood, sampled 4 to 6 days after vaccination. The receptors come from a man aged 45-65 years who received an inactivated influenza vaccine.

This chain connects TRBV5-1 to TRBJ2-1; a weak D match, TRBD2 (6 bases). This CDR3 contains 15 residues. Germline CDR1 is SGHRS and CDR2 is YFSETQ. V lost 3 bases and J 5 bases, leaving 15 bases between the germline ends. The CDR3 loop reads CASSYLTGLDNEQFF. CDR3 DNA sequence: TGCGCCAGCAGCTACCTTACGGGACTTGACAATGAGCAGTTCTTC.

The rearrangement uses TRBV7-8 and TRBJ2-5; a possible D gene is TRBD1 (5 bases). Germline lookup yields CDR1 SGHVS and CDR2 FQNEAQ. The CDR3 extends over 15 amino acids. V was trimmed by 3 bases and J by 2 bases, leaving 13 bases between them. The CDR3 nucleotides are TGTGCCAGCAGCTTGGGCAGGGTTGTGCAAGAGACCCAGTACTTC. Encoded protein: CASSLGRVVQETQYF.

This clonotype was observed a few times. The chain combines TRBV7-2 with TRBJ2-7; no clear D gene. The CDR3 extends over 14 amino acids. V lost 5 bases and J lost 2, with 13 bases in between. CDR1 is SGHTA, CDR2 FQGNSA, per germline. CDR3 sequence: CASSPVLVTYEQYF. CDR3 coding DNA: TGTGCCAGCAGCCCAGTCCTCGTGACCTACGAGCAGTACTTC.

This clonotype has a handful of counts. The V call is TRBV20-1, the J call TRBJ1-1, with TRBD1 matching 9 bases. Germline values: CDR1 DFQATT, CDR2 SNEGSKA (reference sequence). V shed 6 bases, J shed 1 base, and the junction held 6 bases outside the gene matches. CDR3 length: 14 residues. This CDR3 reads CSALQGAKNTEAFF. Here the CDR3 DNA reads TGCAGTGCCTTACAGGGGGCAAAGAACACTGAAGCTTTCTTT.

As to this clonotype: A junction boundary mismatches the germline segment, possibly from a read error. The chain links TRBV15 to TRBJ2-7, with D hard to call. The CDR3 contains 14 residues. Germline V gives CDR1 LNHNV, CDR2 YYDKDF (reference sequence). The CDR3 coding sequence is TGTGCCACCAGCAGAGGGGCCGAGTCCTACGAGCAGCACTTC. This sequence encodes CATSRGAESYEQHF.

This rearrangement joins TRBV6-1 to TRBJ1-2; D not resolved. The CDR3 is made up of 12 amino acids. Germline loops: CDR1 MNHNS, CDR2 SASEGT. Trimming stripped 6 bases from V and 3 bases from J, with 8 bases between. Here the CDR3 DNA reads TGTGCCAGCAGCTGGGGAGACTATGGCTACACCTTC. This gives the protein CASSWGDYGYTF.

This chain joins TRBV10-3 and TRBJ2-7; D might be TRBD1 (5 bases). The CDR3 totals 12 residues. With 10 bases removed from V and 3 bases from J, the gap between germline ends came to 13 bases. Germline-derived CDR1 and CDR2 are ENHRY and SYGVKD. The CDR3 sequence: CATNPGNYEQYF. The CDR3 bases are TGTGCCACCAACCCAGGGAACTACGAGCAGTACTTC.

The chain is built from TRBV7-9 and TRBJ1-4; 7 bases line up with TRBD1. V shed 4 bases, J shed 5 bases, and the junction held 7 bases outside the gene matches. Germline CDR1 is SEHNR and CDR2 is FQNEAQ (reference sequence). This CDR3 region has 15 residues. DNA of the CDR3: TGTGCCAGCAGCTCCTCCGGGACAGAAAATGAAAAACTGTTTTTT. Its protein product is CASSSSGTENEKLFF.

This clonotype has more than one count but fewer than ten. The V call is TRBV2, the J call TRBJ1-6, with 8 bases aligning to TRBD1. V dropped 6 bases and J dropped 7; count of bases not matched to a gene: 8. CDR1 is SNHLY and CDR2 is FYNNEI in the germline V gene. The CDR3 has 15 residues. In DNA, the CDR3 is TGTGCCAGCAGCGGAACAGGGGGGAACAATTCACCCCTCCACTTT. Residues: CASSGTGGNNSPLHF.

This chain links TRBV7-2 with TRBJ1-2, with a weak D call TRBD1 (6 bases). This CDR3 contains 15 residues. The germline CDR1 and CDR2 sequences are SGHTA and FQGNSA. Trimming removed 5 bases at V and 4 bases at J, with 17 bases between. The CDR3 region has the DNA TGTGCCAGCAGCGAGCAGGGGCCGGTAGCCTATGGCTACACCTTC. Translated, it gives CASSEQGPVAYGYTF.

This clonotype was found a few times. The CDR3 sequence: CSVTTDTQYF. The DNA for the CDR3 is TGCAGCGTCACCACAGATACGCAGTATTTT. The chain couples TRBV29-1 to TRBJ2-3; D gene uncertain. The CDR3 spans 10 residues. Deletions cut 6 bases from V and 2 bases from J, with 3 bases between. CDR1 is SQVTM and CDR2 is ANQGSEA in the germline V gene.

The chain is built from TRBV7-8 and TRBJ2-5; TRBD1 matches 12 bases. The CDR3 consists of 20 residues. The germline gives CDR1 SGHVS, CDR2 FQNEAQ. After removal of 4 bases from V and 0 bases from J, the junction contained 15 bases not matched to a gene. The CDR3 DNA follows: TGTGCCAGCAGCTCGCCTTGGGGGACAGGGGGCTTTTCCCACCAAGAGACCCAGTACTTC. It yields the protein CASSSPWGTGGFSHQETQYF.

The chain recombines TRBV3-1 with TRBJ2-1; D possibly uses TRBD1 or TRBD2 (5 bases each). The ends were cut back, 4 bases at V and 7 bases at J, with 8 bases in the middle. This CDR3 contains 12 residues. In germline, CDR1 is LGHDT, CDR2 YNNKEL (reference sequence). DNA of the CDR3: TGTGCCAGCAGCCGTGAGGGGAATGAGCAGTTCTTC. It translates to CASSREGNEQFF.

The chain combines TRBV12-3 or TRBV12-4 with TRBJ2-3; D is ambiguous. The V end was cut by 3 bases, the J end by 10 bases, with 5 bases between. The CDR3 loop spans 10 amino acids. The CDR3 here is CASSFGAQYF. In DNA form, the CDR3 reads TGTGCCAGCAGTTTTGGGGCGCAGTATTTT.